This T cell receptor beta chain was captured in a study of shared clonotypes between healthy human individuals. The CDR3 is made up of 12 amino acids. CDR1 SEHNR and CDR2 FQNEAQ come from the germline V gene (reference sequence). The run depth of the assay was deep. How the authors handled the data: Because ImmunoSEQ provided only junction sequences with no quality scores, the filtering differed. Assay used: immunoSEQ multiplex PCR; TCRdb lists only in-frame clones, some missing. That table supplies the V and J calls and clone size; D and trimming were determined from the DNA. Of a few hundred thousand clones listed, roughly 78% are singletons. The sample holds one count of this clone.

The sequenced sample consisted of PBMCs. The clonotype was recovered from a woman aged 40 to 49 in good health. Some clones in this sample may be carry-over from other donors' samples. This rearrangement joins TRBV7-9 to TRBJ2-7; D may be TRBD1 or TRBD2 (6 bases each). The J call may be in error: the DNA end matches TRBJ2-5 better. CDR3 amino acids: CASSQGGETQYF. Here the CDR3 DNA reads TGTGCCAGCAGCCAAGGGGGGGAGACCCAGTACTTC.